These T cell receptor beta chains were read from a single sample in a study of response to subunit inactivated influenza vaccine. TCRdb re-called the RT-PCR reads through MiXCR, storing one row per CDR3 protein. The sample carries hundreds of thousands of distinct CDR3 sequences, 12% recorded once. The material sequenced was PBMCs from blood, taken on the day of vaccination. All receptors derive from a middle-aged man who received an inactivated influenza vaccine. Each CDR3 is given with its conserved first and last residue. A D gene is named only where the DNA matches it firmly. Expanded clones get a size class; other rows say once, few or many, or leave the size out.

14	TRBJ1-2	TRBD1	TRBV12-3/TRBV12-4	many	TGTGCCAGCAGGGGGACCGGGACAGGGAAAGGCTACACCTTC	CASRGTGTGKGYTF
11	TRBJ1-1	NA	TRBV19	NA	TGTGCCAGTAGTTACAGGGAGTCAGCTTTCTTT	CASSYRESAFF
15	TRBJ1-1	NA	TRBV9	NA	TGTGCCAGCAGCGTAGGGTCGACAGGCAACACTGAAGCTTTCTTT	CASSVGSTGNTEAFF
14	TRBJ1-2	NA	TRBV5-1	NA	TGCGCCAGCAGCTTGGCCGGGACCGATAGTGGCTACACCTTC	CASSLAGTDSGYTF
15	TRBJ2-2	NA	TRBV7-2	NA	TGTGCCAGCAGCTTAGTTACAGGGTCCACCGGGGAGCTGTTTTTT	CASSLVTGSTGELFF
17	TRBJ1-6	TRBD1	TRBV15	NA	TGTGCCACCAGCAGAGATCCGAACAGGGGGCTGGGTTCACCCCTCCACTTT	CATSRDPNRGLGSPLHF
12	TRBJ2-7	NA	TRBV3-1	many	TGTGCCAGCAGCCGATTAAATTACGAGCAGTACTTC	CASSRLNYEQYF
11	TRBJ2-7	NA	TRBV20-1	NA	TGCAGTGCTGAGGCTCTCGTGGAGCAGTACTTC	CSAEALVEQYF
13	TRBJ2-1	NA	TRBV6-1	few	TGTGCCAGCATAGACCAGCTCTACAATGAGCAGTTCTTC	CASIDQLYNEQFF
13	TRBJ2-7	TRBD1	TRBV4-3	NA	TGCGCCAGCAGCCAACGGACAGGGGACGAGCAGTACTTC	CASSQRTGDEQYF
16	TRBJ2-5	TRBD1	TRBV5-1	few	TGCGCCAGCAGCCGGGACAGACGACTACACCAAGAGACCCAGTACTTC	CASSRDRRLHQETQYF
14	TRBJ2-7	NA	TRBV10-3	NA	TGTGCCATCAGTGAGTCTTCAAGTACCTACGAGCAGTACTTC	CAISESSSTYEQYF
13	TRBJ2-7	NA	TRBV5-6	NA	TGTGCCAGCAGCACCGGGACACTTGGCGAGCAGTACTTC	CASSTGTLGEQYF
15	TRBJ2-1	NA	TRBV2	many	TGTGCCAGCAGTGAGAGAGGAGGCTCCTACAATGAGCAGTTCTTC	CASSERGGSYNEQFF
19	TRBJ2-3	TRBD2	TRBV4-2	few	TGTGCCAGCAGCCAAGAGTTCCCAGCGGGAGGCCGACGCACAGATACGCAGTATTTT	CASSQEFPAGGRRTDTQYF
15	TRBJ2-7	NA	TRBV6-5	few	TGTGCCAGCAGTTACGATCGGGACGACTCCTACGAGCAGTACTTC	CASSYDRDDSYEQYF
16	TRBJ2-5	TRBD2	TRBV5-1	few	TGCGCCAGCAGCCAGGGACTAGCGGGGTCGGAAGAGACCCAGTACTTC	CASSQGLAGSEETQYF
14	TRBJ1-3	NA	TRBV11-2	NA	TGTGCCAGCAGCTTAGAGTTCGCCGGAAACACCATATATTTT	CASSLEFAGNTIYF
15	TRBJ2-2	TRBD1	TRBV5-1	many	TGCGCCAGCAGCACCGGACAGGCGAACACCGGGGAGCTGTTTTTT	CASSTGQANTGELFF
16	TRBJ2-2	TRBD2	TRBV6-1	few	TGTGCCAGCAATCTCCCGGGACTAGCGATCACCGGGGAGCTGTTTTTT	CASNLPGLAITGELFF
15	TRBJ2-5	NA	TRBV20-1	few	TGCAGTGCGAGGACTAGGGGAGGGGGGGGAGAGACCCAGTACTTC	CSARTRGGGGETQYF
13	TRBJ1-5	NA	TRBV6-2/TRBV6-3	NA	TGTGCCAGCGAAAGGTCAAGCAATCAGCCCCAGCATTTT	CASERSSNQPQHF
14	TRBJ1-5	NA	TRBV20-1	NA	TGCAGTGCCCGCCCAGGGAACGGCAATCAGCCCCAGCATTTT	CSARPGNGNQPQHF
15	TRBJ2-3	TRBD1	TRBV2	NA	TGTGCCAGCAGCCAAGAACAGGGGGCAACAGATACGCAGTATTTT	CASSQEQGATDTQYF
12	TRBJ2-5	NA	TRBV5-5	NA	TGTGCCAGCAGCCATTCCTCGGAGACCCAGTACTTC	CASSHSSETQYF
16	TRBJ2-3	TRBD2	TRBV20-1	many	TGCAGTGCTGGGGATCCGGCTAGCGGGAGCTTAGATACGCAGTATTTT	CSAGDPASGSLDTQYF
13	TRBJ1-1	NA	TRBV12-3/TRBV12-4	many	TGTGCCAGCAGTTTAAGGTCGGGCACTGAAGCTTTCTTT	CASSLRSGTEAFF
15	TRBJ2-2	TRBD2	TRBV20-1	many	TGCAGTGCTATGGGACTAGCGGGGCTCACCGGGGAGCTGTTTTTT	CSAMGLAGLTGELFF
15	TRBJ2-2	NA	TRBV5-1	NA	TGCGCCAGCAGCCCCCCCGTTGCGAACACCGGGGAGCTGTTTTTT	CASSPPVANTGELFF
14	TRBJ1-1	NA	TRBV12-3/TRBV12-4	NA	TGTGCCAGCAGTCACGGACAACTGAGCACTGAAGCTTTCTTT	CASSHGQLSTEAFF
15	TRBJ2-7	NA	TRBV27	NA	TGTGCCAGCCGTCTGGCGCCTTATAGCTCCTACGAGCAGTACTTC	CASRLAPYSSYEQYF
14	TRBJ2-2	NA	TRBV20-1	many	TGCAGTGCTAGCGAAGGACGGTACACCGGGGAGCTGTTTTTT	CSASEGRYTGELFF
16	TRBJ1-1	TRBD1	TRBV7-8	NA	TGTGCCAGCAGCAGAGGGACAGGGGGCCAGAACACTGAAGCTTTCTTT	CASSRGTGGQNTEAFF
15	TRBJ2-2	NA	TRBV5-1	many	TGCGCCAGCAGCTTGGGACCGGTGGGCACCGGGGAGCTGTTTTTT	CASSLGPVGTGELFF
18	TRBJ2-3	NA	TRBV20-1	NA	TGCAGTGCTAGAGATTCCTCCTTTGGCGGGTACAACACAGATACGCAGTATTTT	CSARDSSFGGYNTDTQYF
15	TRBJ2-1	NA	TRBV4-3	NA	TGCGCCAGCAGCTACCTTGGGGGGGGCGTGAATGAGCAGTTCTTC	CASSYLGGGVNEQFF
15	TRBJ2-7	NA	TRBV7-3	NA	TGTGCCAGCAGCTGGGCCAGCAAGGGGTCCTACGAGCAGTACTTC	CASSWASKGSYEQYF